These 31 T cell receptor beta chains came from one sample sequenced in a study of T cells in localized non-small cell lung cancer. Measured with immunoSEQ multiplex PCR; TCRdb has only the in-frame clones, and not every one. The sample includes 20,000 to 25,000 clones, about 87% of them seen just once. The sample consisted of PBMCs, taken before any cancer treatment. Source of these receptors: a man aged 40 to 75 with stage II squamous cell lung carcinoma.

In its sample, this clone was seen a few times. The chain recombines TRBV11-2 with TRBJ2-7; D ambiguous. The CDR3 has 14 residues. V shed 8 bases and J shed 0 bases, with 14 bases lying between them. Germline loops: CDR1 SGHAT, CDR2 FQNNGV. The CDR3 protein is CASGPLVGSYEQYF. The CDR3 DNA sequence: TGTGCCAGCGGACCCTTGGTGGGCTCCTACGAGCAGTACTTC.

The rearrangement uses TRBV30 and TRBJ2-1, with 14 bases matching TRBD2. From germline, CDR1 is GTSNPN and CDR2 SVGIG (reference sequence). This CDR3 has 16 residues. V shed 3 bases, J shed 10 bases, and the junction held 11 bases outside the gene matches. The CDR3 here is CAWRAKGLAGAREQFF. The DNA for the CDR3 is TGTGCCTGGAGGGCAAAGGGACTAGCGGGAGCGCGGGAGCAGTTCTTC.

The CDR3 coding sequence is TGTGCCAGCAGCACTCGACGGGGTACCTACGAGCAGTACTTC. This codes for CASSTRRGTYEQYF. The V and J genes are TRBV6-6 and TRBJ2-7, with D possibly TRBD2 on 5 matching bases. The germline CDR1 and CDR2 sequences are MNHNY and SVGAGI (reference sequence). Trimming left V 6 bases short and J 2 bases short, with 14 bases between. This CDR3 is 14 amino acids long.

This sequence joins TRBV28 and TRBJ1-5; unclear D gene. From germline, CDR1 is MDHEN and CDR2 SYDVKM. There are 16 residues in the CDR3. V was clipped by 3 bases and J by 3 bases, with 15 bases between them. Here the CDR3 DNA reads TGTGCCAGCAGTTTTCCTTCGGGAGCCTCCAATCAGCCCCAGCATTTT. It codes for CASSFPSGASNQPQHF. Based on the CDR3 plus reference TRBV28 and TRBJ1-5, the full variable domain is DVKVTQSSRYLVKRTGEKVFLECVQDMDHENMFWYRQDPGLGLRLIYFSYDVKMKEKGDIPEGYSVSREKKERFSLILESASTNQTSMYLCASSFPSGASNQPQHFGDGTRLSIL.

The chain recombines TRBV7-8 with TRBJ1-1; D might be TRBD1 (5 bases). Germline CDR1 is SGHVS and CDR2 is FQNEAQ. V shed 8 bases and J shed 5 bases, with 12 bases lying between them. The CDR3 has 12 amino acids. CDR3 DNA sequence: TGTGCCAGCGGGAGACAGTTTACTGAAGCTTTCTTT. Protein: CASGRQFTEAFF.

The genes are TRBV19 and TRBJ1-3; D remains unclear. This CDR3 region has 14 residues. Germline CDR1 LNHDA, CDR2 SQIVND (reference sequence). V shed 3 bases and J shed 0 bases, with 6 bases lying between them. CDR3 nucleotides: TGTGCCAGTAGTATTGGTGGCTCTGGAAACACCATATATTTT. Translation gives CASSIGGSGNTIYF.

V usage is TRBV7-6 and J usage is TRBJ2-3; D might be TRBD1 (5 bases). V was cut by 1 base and J by 5 bases, with 13 bases left in between. This CDR3 is built from 15 residues. CDR1 is SGHVS and CDR2 is FNYEAQ in the germline V gene. The chain's CDR3 is CASSLVSLGVDTQYF. The CDR3 nucleotides are TGTGCCAGCAGCTTAGTATCCCTAGGGGTAGATACGCAGTATTTT.

The rearrangement joins TRBV5-4 to TRBJ2-3; D perhaps matches TRBD2 (5 bases). Trimming removed 0 bases at V and 0 bases at J, with 11 bases between. This CDR3 is 16 amino acids long. Germline V gene data show CDR1 as SGHNT and CDR2 as YYREEE (reference sequence). CDR3 coding DNA: TGTGCCAGCAGCTTGGAAGGGAGAAAAAGCACAGATACGCAGTATTTT. The encoded protein is CASSLEGRKSTDTQYF. The entire variable domain, with the rest obtained from reference TRBV5-4 and TRBJ2-3, is as follows: ETGVTQSPTHLIKTRGQQVTLRCSSQSGHNTVSWYQQALGQGPQFIFQYYREEENGRGNFPPRFSGLQFPNYSSELNVNALELDDSALYLCASSLEGRKSTDTQYFGPGTRLTVL.

This clone was seen more than once but under ten times. The chain recombines TRBV6-5 with TRBJ1-5; 10 nucleotides agree with TRBD1. The CDR3 runs to 14 residues. The V segment lost 6 bases and the J segment 4 bases; nucleotides outside the gene matches: 3. Germline CDR1 and CDR2: MNHEY and SVGAGI. Here the CDR3 reads CASRGQGINQPQHF. The CDR3 bases are TGTGCCAGCAGGGGACAGGGGATTAATCAGCCCCAGCATTTT.

The chain links TRBV7-9 to TRBJ2-5; D may be TRBD2 (6 bases). Looked up from germline, CDR1 is SEHNR and CDR2 is FQNEAQ (reference sequence). V shed 1 base and J shed 4 bases, with 13 bases lying between them. CDR3 length: 15 residues. CDR3 sequence: CASSLGLGISETQYF. DNA for the CDR3: TGTGCCAGCAGCTTAGGACTAGGAATATCAGAGACCCAGTACTTC.

This clone was seen a few times. V usage is TRBV19 and J usage is TRBJ1-4, with D possibly matching TRBD1 (5 bases). Germline V CDR1 and CDR2: LNHDA, SQIVND (reference sequence). V gave up 4 bases and J gave up 3 bases, with 12 bases separating them. The CDR3 totals 15 residues. The CDR3 region is CASSTGTDPNEKLFF. The CDR3 DNA is TGTGCCAGTAGTACCGGGACCGACCCTAATGAAAAACTGTTTTTT.

CDR3 protein: CASRVQSFNNEQFF. Here the CDR3 DNA reads TGTGCCAGCAGAGTACAGTCTTTCAACAATGAGCAGTTCTTC. The chain joins TRBV6-6 to TRBJ2-1, with no clear D. This CDR3 has 14 residues. CDR1 and CDR2 from the germline V gene are MNHNY and SVGAGI (reference sequence). V was trimmed by 6 bases and J by 5 bases, leaving 14 bases between them.

This clone has only a few counts. This sequence joins TRBV19 and TRBJ2-2, with 7 positions matching TRBD1. Trimming cost V 10 bases and J 3 bases; bases outside gene matches: 5. The CDR3 loop spans 13 amino acids. In germline, CDR1 is LNHDA, CDR2 SQIVND (reference sequence). The CDR3 sequence is CAITGVDTGELFF. CDR3 DNA: TGTGCCATCACAGGGGTGGACACCGGGGAGCTGTTTTTT.

The genes are TRBV21-1 and TRBJ1-5. TRBV21-1 is described as a pseudogene. CDR3 length equals 21 residues. CDR3 DNA sequence: TGTGCCAGCAGCAAGGTGCGTTACGGGGGTACGTGGCACCTTAGCAATCAGCCCCAGCATTTT. Residues: CASSKVRYGGTWHLSNQPQHF.

V gene TRBV7-3 combines with J gene TRBJ1-4; D call uncertain. Germline V CDR1 and CDR2: SGHTA, FQGTGA. The CDR3 is made up of 17 amino acids. V was cut by 1 base and J by 0 bases, with 12 bases left in between. The CDR3 DNA follows: TGTGCCAGCAGCTTAAATCGGGGTTACTCAACTAATGAAAAACTGTTTTTT. It translates to CASSLNRGYSTNEKLFF.

The chain recombines TRBV19 with TRBJ2-7; 7 bases fit TRBD2. The ends lost 4 bases at V and 5 bases at J; junction bases unmatched: 5. The CDR3 has 13 residues. Germline CDR1 is LNHDA and CDR2 is SQIVND (reference sequence). CDR3 bases: TGTGCCAGTAGTACTGCGGGGGTCCACGAGCAGTACTTC. Translation: CASSTAGVHEQYF.

The sample holds one count of this clone. J is TRBJ2-3 and V is TRBV18; weak D call: TRBD2 (7 bases). The CDR3 spans 18 residues. V was pared by 3 bases and J by 1 base, with 20 bases between. Germline V gene sequence: CDR1 KGHSH, CDR2 LQKENI. The CDR3 region is CASSPRAGQFGGTDTQYF. The CDR3 DNA reads as TGTGCCAGCTCACCCAGAGCGGGACAATTTGGGGGCACAGATACGCAGTATTTT.

The V gene is TRBV7-9, the J gene TRBJ2-7; D gene ambiguous. This CDR3 is built from 15 residues. CDR1 is SEHNR, CDR2 FQNEAQ, per germline (reference sequence). Trimming pared 3 bases from V and 4 bases from J, leaving 16 bases between. This CDR3 reads CASSFVQSPSYEQYF. Written as DNA, the CDR3 is TGTGCCAGCAGCTTCGTACAGTCTCCTTCTTACGAGCAGTACTTC.

The chain has TRBV19 and TRBJ1-1, with D possibly being TRBD1 (5 bases). Germline CDR1 LNHDA, CDR2 SQIVND (reference sequence). V was clipped by 1 base and J by 5 bases, with 17 bases between them. CDR3 length: 16 residues. CDR3 protein: CASSIGGGTSRTEAFF. The CDR3 DNA is TGTGCCAGTAGTATAGGGGGGGGAACAAGTAGGACTGAAGCTTTCTTT. The variable domain in full, with the rest retrieved from reference TRBV19 and TRBJ1-1, is DGGITQSPKYLFRKEGQNVTLSCEQNLNHDAMYWYRQDPGQGLRLIYYSQIVNDFQKGDIAEGYSVSREKKESFPLTVTSAQKNPTAFYLCASSIGGGTSRTEAFFGQGTRLTVV.

The chain couples TRBV7-2 to TRBJ2-1; a weak D match, TRBD2 (6 bases). CDR1 SGHTA and CDR2 FQGNSA come from the germline V gene. V was pared by 1 base and J by 0 bases, with 13 bases between. The CDR3 has 17 residues. CDR3 amino acids: CASSLDVVGGSYNEQFF. DNA for the CDR3: TGTGCCAGCAGCTTAGATGTTGTCGGGGGCTCCTACAATGAGCAGTTCTTC.

The chain recombines TRBV5-6 with TRBJ2-1, with 9 bases identical to TRBD2. Germline CDR1 is SGHDT and CDR2 is YYEEEE. The CDR3 is made up of 15 amino acids. The ends lost 1 base at V and 4 bases at J; junction bases unmatched: 3. CDR3 loop: CASSLWLAGYNEQFF. CDR3 bases: TGTGCCAGCAGCTTGTGGCTAGCGGGGTACAATGAGCAGTTCTTC.

This chain uses TRBV4-3 with TRBJ2-3, with 12 nucleotides matching TRBD2. This CDR3 has 15 residues. The germline V gene has CDR1 LGHNA and CDR2 YSLEER. V lost 3 bases, J lost 6 bases, and 4 bases stayed unmatched. The CDR3 loop is CASSQGLAGRDTQYF. DNA for the CDR3: TGCGCCAGCAGCCAGGGACTAGCGGGTCGGGATACGCAGTATTTT.

This clone was seen only once. The chain carries TRBV15 and TRBJ2-1; D ambiguous. V gave up 4 bases and J gave up 5 bases, with 18 bases separating them. The germline CDR1 and CDR2 sequences are LNHNV and YYDKDF (reference sequence). CDR3 length: 16 amino acids. The CDR3 sequence: CATSTFGSYRDNEQFF. In nucleotides, the CDR3 is TGTGCCACCAGCACCTTCGGAAGTTACAGAGACAATGAGCAGTTCTTC.

This clone has a single count. This rearrangement joins TRBV18 to TRBJ2-7; D might be TRBD1 (6 bases). V was pared by 6 bases and J by 0 bases, with 12 bases between. This CDR3 is 14 amino acids long. Germline lookup yields CDR1 KGHSH and CDR2 LQKENI. This CDR3 reads CASSPTGYSYEQYF. CDR3 coding DNA: TGTGCCAGCTCGCCCACAGGGTACTCCTACGAGCAGTACTTC.

CDR3 nucleotide sequence: TGTGCCAGCTCACCCGGACTAGATGGAGATACGCAGTATTTT. This sequence encodes CASSPGLDGDTQYF. The chain couples TRBV18 to TRBJ2-3, with TRBD2 matching 7 bases. V gave up 3 bases and J gave up 5 bases; unmatched junction bases: 5. The CDR3 runs 14 residues. Germline CDR1 and CDR2: KGHSH and LQKENI. The full variable domain, rest sourced from reference TRBV18 and TRBJ2-3, is NAGVMQNPRHLVRRRGQEARLRCSPMKGHSHVYWYRQLPEEGLKFMVYLQKENIIDESGMPKERFSAEFPKEGPSILRIQQVVRGDSAAYFCASSPGLDGDTQYFGPGTRLTVL.

The chain combines TRBV9 with TRBJ2-7, with unresolved D. This CDR3 comprises 11 residues. Germline V gives CDR1 SGDLS, CDR2 YYNGEE. Trimming shortened V by 8 bases and J by 4 bases, and 10 bases separated the two germline ends. CDR3 in amino acids: CARDGRYEQYF. CDR3 sequence (DNA): TGTGCCAGGGACGGGCGGTACGAGCAGTACTTC.

The rearrangement uses TRBV7-2 and TRBJ2-2; D perhaps matches TRBD1 (6 bases). The CDR3 contains 16 residues. Germline V lookup: CDR1 SGHTA, CDR2 FQGNSA. Between the trimmed V and J ends, which lost 5 bases and 4 bases, there was a span of 17 bases. In DNA form, the CDR3 reads TGTGCCAGCAGCCTGGGGGCAGGGGCCGGCACCGGGGAGCTGTTTTTT. Translated: CASSLGAGAGTGELFF.

The rearrangement uses TRBV4-1 and TRBJ1-4, with D possibly matching TRBD1 (6 bases). This CDR3 region has 15 residues. The V gene's germline CDR1 is MGHRA and CDR2 YSYEKL. V gave up 1 base and J gave up 5 bases, with 11 bases separating them. CDR3 in amino acids: CASSQAQGQNEKLFF. CDR3 in DNA: TGCGCCAGCAGCCAAGCCCAAGGACAGAATGAAAAACTGTTTTTT.

This clone was seen a few times. V is TRBV2 and J is TRBJ2-7, with TRBD1 matching over 9 bases. Losses at the gene ends were 6 bases for V and 3 bases for J; bases not matched to a gene: 6. This CDR3 region has 14 residues. Germline-derived CDR1 and CDR2 are SNHLY and FYNNEI. The CDR3 nucleotides are TGTGCCAGCAGCCGACAGGGGGGGGACTACGAGCAGTACTTC. Amino acid sequence: CASSRQGGDYEQYF.

The rearrangement links TRBV4-3 to TRBJ2-3, with 7 bases fitting TRBD2. CDR1 and CDR2 from the germline V gene are LGHNA and YSLEER. The trim removed 0 bases at V and 5 bases at J, leaving 8 bases unmatched. The CDR3 length is 16 residues. The CDR3 reads CASSQERRGRGDTQYF. The CDR3 DNA reads TGCGCCAGCAGCCAAGAAAGGCGGGGGAGAGGAGATACGCAGTATTTT.

In this sample, this clone turned up a few times. The chain joins TRBV30 to TRBJ2-1; TRBD2 matches at 8 bases. This CDR3 region has 15 residues. Germline V CDR1 and CDR2: GTSNPN, SVGIG (reference sequence). The trim removed 2 bases at V and 6 bases at J, leaving 9 bases unmatched. The chain's CDR3 is CAWSPRLAGINEQFF. CDR3 nucleotides: TGTGCCTGGAGTCCGCGGCTAGCGGGCATCAATGAGCAGTTCTTC. The full variable domain, rest sourced from reference TRBV30 and TRBJ2-1, is SQTIHQWPATLVQPVGSPLSLECTVEGTSNPNLYWYRQAAGRGLQLLFYSVGIGQISSEVPQNLSASRPQDRQFILSSKKLLLSDSGFYLCAWSPRLAGINEQFFGPGTRLTVL.